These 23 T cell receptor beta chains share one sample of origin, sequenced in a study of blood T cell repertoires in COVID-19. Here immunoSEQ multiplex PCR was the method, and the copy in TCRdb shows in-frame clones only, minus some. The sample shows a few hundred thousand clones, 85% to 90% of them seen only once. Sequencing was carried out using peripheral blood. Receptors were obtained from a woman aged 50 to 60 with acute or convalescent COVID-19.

In DNA form, the CDR3 reads TGTGCCAGCAGTTCCAGGGGGGAAGCTTTCTTT. Translated: CASSSRGEAFF. This chain joins TRBV6-5 and TRBJ1-1; TRBD1 matches at 7 bases. CDR1 and CDR2 from the germline V gene are MNHEY and SVGAGI. This CDR3 is 11 amino acids long. V gave up 4 bases and J gave up 8 bases; unmatched junction bases: 1.

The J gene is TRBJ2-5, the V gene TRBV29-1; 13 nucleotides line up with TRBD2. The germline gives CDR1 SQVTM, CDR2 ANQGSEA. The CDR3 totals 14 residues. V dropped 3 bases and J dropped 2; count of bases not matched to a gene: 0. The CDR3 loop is CSVEGLAGQETQYF. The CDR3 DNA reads TGCAGCGTTGAGGGACTAGCGGGACAAGAGACCCAGTACTTC. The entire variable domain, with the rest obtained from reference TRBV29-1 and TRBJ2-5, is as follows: SAVISQKPSRDICQRGTSLTIQCQVDSQVTMMFWYRQQPGQSLTLIATANQGSEATYESGFVIDKFPISRPNLTFSTLTVSNMSPEDSSIYLCSVEGLAGQETQYFGPGTRLLVL.

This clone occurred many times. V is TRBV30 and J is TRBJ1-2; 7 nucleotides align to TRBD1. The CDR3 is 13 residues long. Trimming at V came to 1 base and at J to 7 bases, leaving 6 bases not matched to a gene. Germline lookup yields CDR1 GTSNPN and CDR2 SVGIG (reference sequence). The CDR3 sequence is CAWSDRQGVGYTF. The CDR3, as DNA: TGTGCCTGGAGTGACCGACAGGGAGTTGGCTACACCTTC.

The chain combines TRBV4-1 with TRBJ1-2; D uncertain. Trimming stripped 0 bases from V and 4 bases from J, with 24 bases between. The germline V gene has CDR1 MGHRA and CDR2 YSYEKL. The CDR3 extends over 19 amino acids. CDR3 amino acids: CASSQDREDRSFGSYGYTF. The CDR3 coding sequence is TGCGCCAGCAGCCAAGATAGAGAGGACCGCTCGTTCGGGAGCTATGGCTACACCTTC.

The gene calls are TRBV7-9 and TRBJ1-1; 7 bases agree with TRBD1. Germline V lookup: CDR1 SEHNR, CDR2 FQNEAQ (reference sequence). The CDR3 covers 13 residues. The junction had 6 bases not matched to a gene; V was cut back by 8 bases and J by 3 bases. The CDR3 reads CASSGQLDTEAFF. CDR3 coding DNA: TGTGCCAGCTCGGGACAGTTGGACACTGAAGCTTTCTTT.

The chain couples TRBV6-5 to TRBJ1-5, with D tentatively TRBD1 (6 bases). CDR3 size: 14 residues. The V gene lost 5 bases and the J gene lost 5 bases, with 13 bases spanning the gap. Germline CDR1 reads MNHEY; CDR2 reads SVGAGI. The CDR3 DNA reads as TGTGCCAGCAGTCTACAGGGAGGGTATCAGCCCCAGCATTTT. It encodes CASSLQGGYQPQHF.

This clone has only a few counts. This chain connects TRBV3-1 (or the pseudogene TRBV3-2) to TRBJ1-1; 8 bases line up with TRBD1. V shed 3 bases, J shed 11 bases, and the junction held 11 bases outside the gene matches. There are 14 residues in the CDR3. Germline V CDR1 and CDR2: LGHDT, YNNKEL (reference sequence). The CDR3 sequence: CASSHPQGELKAFF. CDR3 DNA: TGTGCCAGCAGCCACCCACAGGGGGAACTAAAGGCTTTCTTT.

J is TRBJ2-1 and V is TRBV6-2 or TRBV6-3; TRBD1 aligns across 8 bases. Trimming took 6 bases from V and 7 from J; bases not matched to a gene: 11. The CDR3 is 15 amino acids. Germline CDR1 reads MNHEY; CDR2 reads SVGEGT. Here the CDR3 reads CASSLGQGWENEQFF. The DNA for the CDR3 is TGTGCCAGCAGCCTTGGACAGGGTTGGGAGAATGAGCAGTTCTTC.

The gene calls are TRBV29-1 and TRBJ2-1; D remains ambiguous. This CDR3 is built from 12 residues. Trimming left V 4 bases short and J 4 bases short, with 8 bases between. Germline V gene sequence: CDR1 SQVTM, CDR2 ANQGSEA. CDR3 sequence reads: CSVAFGYNEQFF. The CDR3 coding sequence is TGCAGCGTTGCATTCGGTTACAATGAGCAGTTCTTC.

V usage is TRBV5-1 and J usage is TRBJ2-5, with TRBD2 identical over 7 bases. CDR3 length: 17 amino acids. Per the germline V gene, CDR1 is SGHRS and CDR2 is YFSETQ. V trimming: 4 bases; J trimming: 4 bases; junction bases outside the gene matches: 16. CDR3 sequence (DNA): TGCGCCAGCAGCAAGGGACTACCCCATCCCAATCTAGAGACCCAGTACTTC. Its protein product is CASSKGLPHPNLETQYF.

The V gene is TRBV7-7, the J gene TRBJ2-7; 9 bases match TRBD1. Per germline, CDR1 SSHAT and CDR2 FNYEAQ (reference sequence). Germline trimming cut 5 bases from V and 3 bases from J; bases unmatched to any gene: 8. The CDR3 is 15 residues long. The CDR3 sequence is CASSMGQGDNYEQYF. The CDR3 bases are TGTGCCAGCAGCATGGGACAGGGAGACAACTACGAGCAGTACTTC. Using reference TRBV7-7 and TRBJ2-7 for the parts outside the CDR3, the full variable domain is GAGVSQSPRYKVTKRGQDVTLRCDPISSHATLYWYQQALGQGPEFLTYFNYEAQPDKSGLPSDRFSAERPEGSISTLTIQRTEQRDSAMYRCASSMGQGDNYEQYFGPGTRLTVT.

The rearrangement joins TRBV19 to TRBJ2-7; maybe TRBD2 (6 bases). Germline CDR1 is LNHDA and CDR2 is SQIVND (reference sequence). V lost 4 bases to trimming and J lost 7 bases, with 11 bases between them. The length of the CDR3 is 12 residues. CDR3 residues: CASSTLGGEQYF. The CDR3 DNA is TGTGCCAGTAGTACCTTGGGGGGAGAGCAGTACTTC.

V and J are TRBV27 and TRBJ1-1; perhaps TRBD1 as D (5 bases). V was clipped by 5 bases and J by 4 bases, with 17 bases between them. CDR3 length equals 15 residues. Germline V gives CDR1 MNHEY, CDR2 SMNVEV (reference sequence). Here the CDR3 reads CASSQSWGEVTEAFF. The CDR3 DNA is TGTGCCAGCAGTCAGAGTTGGGGCGAGGTCACTGAAGCTTTCTTT.

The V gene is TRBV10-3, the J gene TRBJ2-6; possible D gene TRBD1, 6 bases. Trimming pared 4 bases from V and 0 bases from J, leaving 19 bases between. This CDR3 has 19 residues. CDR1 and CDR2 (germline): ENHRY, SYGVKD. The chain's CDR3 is CAISGTIDRSLSGANVLTF. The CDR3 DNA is TGTGCCATCAGTGGGACAATTGACAGGAGTCTCTCTGGGGCCAACGTCCTGACTTTC.

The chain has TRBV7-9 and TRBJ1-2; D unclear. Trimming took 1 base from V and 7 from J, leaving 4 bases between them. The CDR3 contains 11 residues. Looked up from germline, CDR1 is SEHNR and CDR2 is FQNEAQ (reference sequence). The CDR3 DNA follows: TGTGCCAGCAGCTTAGGGGCTGGCTACACCTTC. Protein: CASSLGAGYTF. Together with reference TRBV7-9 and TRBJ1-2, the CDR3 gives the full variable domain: DTGVSQNPRHKITKRGQNVTFRCDPISEHNRLYWYRQTLGQGPEFLTYFQNEAQLEKSRLLSDRFSAERPKGSFSTLEIQRTEQGDSAMYLCASSLGAGYTFGSGTRLTVV.

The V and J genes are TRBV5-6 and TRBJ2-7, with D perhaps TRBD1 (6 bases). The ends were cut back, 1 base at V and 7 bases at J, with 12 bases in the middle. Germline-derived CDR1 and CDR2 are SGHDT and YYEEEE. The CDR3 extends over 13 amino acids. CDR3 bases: TGTGCCAGCAGCTTGATCGGGACACCAGAGCAGTACTTC. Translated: CASSLIGTPEQYF. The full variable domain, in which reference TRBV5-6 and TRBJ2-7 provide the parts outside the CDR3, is DAGVTQSPTHLIKTRGQQVTLRCSPKSGHDTVSWYQQALGQGPQFIFQYYEEEERQRGNFPDRFSGHQFPNYSSELNVNALLLGDSALYLCASSLIGTPEQYFGPGTRLTVT.

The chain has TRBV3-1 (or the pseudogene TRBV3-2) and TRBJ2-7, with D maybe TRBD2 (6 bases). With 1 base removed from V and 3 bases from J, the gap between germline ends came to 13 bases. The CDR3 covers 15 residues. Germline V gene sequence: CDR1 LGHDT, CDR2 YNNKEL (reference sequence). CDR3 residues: CASSQGLGSLYEQYF. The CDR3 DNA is TGTGCCAGCAGCCAAGGTCTCGGGAGTCTCTACGAGCAGTACTTC.

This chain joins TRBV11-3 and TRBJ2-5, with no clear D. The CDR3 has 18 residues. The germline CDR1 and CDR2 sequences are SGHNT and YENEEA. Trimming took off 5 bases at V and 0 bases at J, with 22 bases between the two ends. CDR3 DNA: TGTGCCAGCAGCCCTAAATCCAGGCCCAGCCTGTACCAAGAGACCCAGTACTTC. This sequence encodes CASSPKSRPSLYQETQYF.

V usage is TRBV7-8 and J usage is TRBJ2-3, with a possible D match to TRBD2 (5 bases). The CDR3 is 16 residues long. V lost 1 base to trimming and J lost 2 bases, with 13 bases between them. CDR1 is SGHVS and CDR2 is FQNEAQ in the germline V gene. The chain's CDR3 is CASSLVSPGTTDTQYF. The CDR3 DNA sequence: TGTGCCAGCAGCTTAGTATCCCCGGGAACCACAGATACGCAGTATTTT.

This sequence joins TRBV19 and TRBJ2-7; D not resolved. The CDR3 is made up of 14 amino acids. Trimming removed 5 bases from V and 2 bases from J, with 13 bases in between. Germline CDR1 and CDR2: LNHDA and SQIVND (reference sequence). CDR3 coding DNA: TGTGCCAGTAGTTACTCTTTCCCCACCTACGAGCAGTACTTC. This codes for CASSYSFPTYEQYF.

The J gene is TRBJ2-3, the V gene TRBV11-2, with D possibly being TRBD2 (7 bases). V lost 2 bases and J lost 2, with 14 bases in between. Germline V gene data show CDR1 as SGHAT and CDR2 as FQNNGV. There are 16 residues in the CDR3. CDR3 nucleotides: TGTGCCAGCAGCTTACGGGGGGCAGGAGACACAGATACGCAGTATTTT. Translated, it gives CASSLRGAGDTDTQYF.

The CDR3 protein is CASSPGYGYTF. As DNA, the CDR3 is TGTGCCAGCAGCCCCGGCTATGGCTACACCTTC. This chain connects TRBV7-8 to TRBJ1-2; D remains ambiguous. Germline CDR1 is SGHVS and CDR2 is FQNEAQ. The CDR3 has 11 amino acids. V was clipped by 5 bases and J by 4 bases, with 5 bases between them.

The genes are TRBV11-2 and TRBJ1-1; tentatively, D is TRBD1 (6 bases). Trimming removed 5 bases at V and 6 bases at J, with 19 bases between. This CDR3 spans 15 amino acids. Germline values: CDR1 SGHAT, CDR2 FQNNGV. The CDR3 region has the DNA TGTGCCAGCAGCCCTCAATCGGGACAAATCGCTGAAGCTTTCTTT. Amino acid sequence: CASSPQSGQIAEAFF.